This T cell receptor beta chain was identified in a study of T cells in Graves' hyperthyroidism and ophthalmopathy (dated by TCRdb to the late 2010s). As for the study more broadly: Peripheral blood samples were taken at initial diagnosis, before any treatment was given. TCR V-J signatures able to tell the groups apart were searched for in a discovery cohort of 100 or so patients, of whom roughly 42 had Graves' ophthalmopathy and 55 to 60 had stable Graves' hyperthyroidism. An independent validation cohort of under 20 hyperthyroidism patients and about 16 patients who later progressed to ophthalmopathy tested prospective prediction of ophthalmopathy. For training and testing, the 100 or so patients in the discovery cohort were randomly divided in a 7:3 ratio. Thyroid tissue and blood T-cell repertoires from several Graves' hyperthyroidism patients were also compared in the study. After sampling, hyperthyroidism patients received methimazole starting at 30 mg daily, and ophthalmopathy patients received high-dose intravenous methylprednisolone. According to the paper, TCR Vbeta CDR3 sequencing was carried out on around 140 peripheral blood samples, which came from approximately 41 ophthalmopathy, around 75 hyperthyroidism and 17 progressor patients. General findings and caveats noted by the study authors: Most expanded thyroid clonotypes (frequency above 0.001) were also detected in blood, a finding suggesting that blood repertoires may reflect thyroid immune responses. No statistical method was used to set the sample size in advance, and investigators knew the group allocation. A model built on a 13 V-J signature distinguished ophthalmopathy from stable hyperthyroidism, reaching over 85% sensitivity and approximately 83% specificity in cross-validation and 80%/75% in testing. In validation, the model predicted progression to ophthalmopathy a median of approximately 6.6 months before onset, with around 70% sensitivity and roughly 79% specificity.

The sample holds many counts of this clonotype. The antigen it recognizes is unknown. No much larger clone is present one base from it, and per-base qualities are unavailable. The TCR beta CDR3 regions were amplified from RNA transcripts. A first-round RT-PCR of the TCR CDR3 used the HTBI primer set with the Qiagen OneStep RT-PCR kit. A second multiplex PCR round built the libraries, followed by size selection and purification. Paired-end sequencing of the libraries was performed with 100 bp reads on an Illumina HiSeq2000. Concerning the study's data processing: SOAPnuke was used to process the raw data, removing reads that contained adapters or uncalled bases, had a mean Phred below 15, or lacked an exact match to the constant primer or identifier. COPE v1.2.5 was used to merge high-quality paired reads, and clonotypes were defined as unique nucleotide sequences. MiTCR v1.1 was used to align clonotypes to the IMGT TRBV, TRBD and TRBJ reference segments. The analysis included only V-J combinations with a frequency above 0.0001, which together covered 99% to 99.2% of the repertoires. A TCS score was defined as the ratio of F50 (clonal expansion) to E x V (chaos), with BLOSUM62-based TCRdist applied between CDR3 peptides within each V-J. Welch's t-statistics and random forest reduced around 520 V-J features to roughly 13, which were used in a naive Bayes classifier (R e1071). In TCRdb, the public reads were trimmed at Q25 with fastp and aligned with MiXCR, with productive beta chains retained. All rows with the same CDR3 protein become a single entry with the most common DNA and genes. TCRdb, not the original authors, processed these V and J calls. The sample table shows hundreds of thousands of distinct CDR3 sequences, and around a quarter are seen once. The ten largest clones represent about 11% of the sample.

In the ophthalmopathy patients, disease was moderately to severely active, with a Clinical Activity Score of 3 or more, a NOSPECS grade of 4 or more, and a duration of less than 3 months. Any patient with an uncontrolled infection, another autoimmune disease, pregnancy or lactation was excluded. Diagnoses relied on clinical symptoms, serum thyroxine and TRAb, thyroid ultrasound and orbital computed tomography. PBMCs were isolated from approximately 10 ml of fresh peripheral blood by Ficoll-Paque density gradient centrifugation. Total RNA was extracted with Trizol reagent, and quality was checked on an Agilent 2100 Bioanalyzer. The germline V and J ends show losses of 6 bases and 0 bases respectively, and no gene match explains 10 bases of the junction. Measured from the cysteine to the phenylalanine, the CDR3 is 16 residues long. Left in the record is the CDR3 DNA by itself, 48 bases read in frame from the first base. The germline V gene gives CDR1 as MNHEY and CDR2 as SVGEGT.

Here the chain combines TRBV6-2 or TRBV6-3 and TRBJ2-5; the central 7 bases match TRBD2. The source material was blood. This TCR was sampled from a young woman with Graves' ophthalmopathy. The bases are TGTGCCAGCAGCCGACCTGGACTAGGGGACCAAGAGACCCAGTACTTC. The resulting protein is CASSRPGLGDQETQYF.